Listed below are T cell receptor beta chains from one sample, sequenced in a study of radiotherapy plus CTLA-4 blockade in lung cancer. Method: immunoSEQ multiplex PCR; TCRdb's copy keeps in-frame clones and lacks some. The sample records about 88,000 clones, about two thirds being singletons. The input for sequencing was peripheral blood, taken from a patient treated with radiotherapy plus ipilimumab. Receptor source: a human donor with non-small cell lung cancer that progressed on radiotherapy plus ipilimumab. The conserved cysteine and the conserved F or W are not part of the CDR3 here. The order of the fields is V gene, J gene, CDR3 protein.

>TRBV19|TRBJ1-1
ASIPRVNTEAF
>TRBV6-6|TRBJ2-7
ASSYYEQY
>TRBV5-1|TRBJ2-3
ASGRRLSSTDTQY
>TRBV5-4|TRBJ2-7
ASSLGGQGHEQY
>TRBV7-9|TRBJ2-1
ASSFGGSNEQF
>TRBV6-5|TRBJ1-2
ASRAGEGGYT
>TRBV4-3|TRBJ1-2
ASSQRTGNYGYT
>TRBV7-2|TRBJ2-3
ASSRSTDTQY
>TRBV7-7|TRBJ2-3
ASSGGTSGTDTQY
>TRBV6-5|TRBJ2-7
ASSYSLPLYEQY
>TRBV28|TRBJ2-2
ASSLTQEPTGELF
>TRBV19|TRBJ2-7
ASSGSSGKAYEQY
>TRBV27|TRBJ2-7
ASSLAGGSHEQY
>TRBV28|TRBJ1-1
ASSLYQGANAEAF
>TRBV7-9|TRBJ2-7
ASSPGAIHEQY
>TRBV9|TRBJ2-5
ASSKGLAGVGETQY
>TRBV10-3|TRBJ2-7
AISPLAGGPAEQY